This paragraph reports one T cell receptor beta chain. Its antigen is not yet known. Per-nucleotide qualities are absent, and no much larger clonotype sits a single base away. Clipping removes 4 bases from V and 6 bases from J, with 11 as the unmatched junction base count. Its CDR3 holds 15 amino acids, cysteine through phenylalanine. Only the CDR3 DNA is retained, 45 bases long and in frame from the first base. Sequences SGHTA (CDR1) and FQGNSA (CDR2) are obtained from the germline V gene. TCRbeta CDR3 regions were amplified from genomic DNA by means of the immunoSEQ Assay, a bias-controlled multiplex PCR. As for the authors' bioinformatics: Within the assay, amplification of reference gene primers was used to estimate how many nucleated cells each sample contained. To quantify the absolute abundance of each unique TCRbeta CDR3 rearrangement, sequence reads were collapsed and filtered. For each sample, productive Simpson clonality was calculated as the square root of Simpson's diversity index across productive rearrangements. TCRdb obtained this table from immuneACCESS and retained in-frame rearrangements with V and J assigned. These tables miss some clones; where compared with another copy, unresolved V genes account for less than half of the shortfall, and the remainder is unexplained. V and J calls and clone size follow that table, whereas D and trimming were derived from the DNA. The sample records roughly 220,000 clones, 90% of which are singletons. Approximately 16% of the sample is held by the ten biggest clonotypes.

Enrolling through a virtual design, the prospective study's participants ranged in age from roughly 18 to 90 years and lived across roughly 24 United States geographic areas. In the prospective study, participants were assigned to cohorts based on the clinical history participants reported in a screening survey and a study questionnaire. Exposed participants had been in contact, within 2 weeks of entering the study, with a person who had a PCR-confirmed or clinician-diagnosed case of COVID-19. Each participant in the prospective study had whole blood, serum and a nasopharyngeal or oropharyngeal swab collected by mobile phlebotomists. Prospective study participants could optionally give additional blood draws and questionnaires over an approximately two-month period. Before DNA extraction, blood samples from the prospective study were shipped at room temperature or frozen. The sample is drawn from a study of blood T cell repertoires in COVID-19 (dated by TCRdb to the early 2020s). Background for the entire study: Samples covering the acute and convalescent phases of COVID-19 were provided by collaborators in the United States, Italy and Spain. The prospective study material was composed of cDNA or gDNA derived from T cells, B-cell-depleted T cells, or PBMCs. Deeply sampled blood TCRbeta repertoires from subjects exposed to, actively infected with, or recovered from COVID-19 were included in the dataset. A freely available public database, intended as a resource for researchers studying the immune response to SARS-CoV-2, is where the repertoires were released. Samples came from the ongoing ImmuneRACE study (first 160 participants) plus 1,254 subjects from 6 global collaborators. Nearly every sample came with metadata listing a de-identified subject ID, COVID-19 status, age in years and sex. Where HLA class I and class II types were available, the types were taken from metadata supplied by the sample provider, not from assay-based typing. The investigation overall reported the following: Clinical and demographic metadata were provided uncurated, with the amount varying by source and participant.

The specimen was PBMCs or T cells enriched from blood (not recorded which). The receptor comes from a man aged 25 to 45 who had been exposed to COVID-19. The V and J genes are TRBV7-2 and TRBJ1-1, with TRBD1 matching 7 junction bases. The CDR3 loop reads CASSSIDRVGAEAFF. In nucleotide form, the sequence is TGTGCCAGCAGCTCGATAGACAGGGTAGGAGCTGAAGCTTTCTTT.